The T cell receptor beta chain under discussion was sequenced for a study of cytomegalovirus exposure and HLA in healthy donors. At the level of the study: The same platform as the roughly 630 first-cohort repertoires was used for the 120 validation repertoires, a later analysis reported. Study-wide results and caveats: Through in vitro validation, a few CMV-associated chains were shown to be specific for CMV antigens. Most TCR sequences were rare, but some public TCRs occurred in many donors.

Trimming took off 4 bases at V and 6 bases at J, with 14 bases between the two ends. The CDR3 is made up of 13 amino acids. Germline loops: CDR1 SGHNT, CDR2 YYREEE (reference sequence). Clones were read by immunoSEQ multiplex PCR, and TCRdb kept only the in-frame ones, dropping some. The profile shows about 260,000 clones, around 90% of them singletons. About this clone: As yet, its antigen is unknown.

This chain links TRBV5-4 with TRBJ2-7; D may be TRBD1 (6 bases). Material: PBMCs. This TCR derives from a woman in her 30s in good health and CMV-seronegative. CDR3 coding DNA: TGTGCCAGCAGCCCCAAGGACAGCGTCGAGCAGTACTTC. Translation gives CASSPKDSVEQYF.